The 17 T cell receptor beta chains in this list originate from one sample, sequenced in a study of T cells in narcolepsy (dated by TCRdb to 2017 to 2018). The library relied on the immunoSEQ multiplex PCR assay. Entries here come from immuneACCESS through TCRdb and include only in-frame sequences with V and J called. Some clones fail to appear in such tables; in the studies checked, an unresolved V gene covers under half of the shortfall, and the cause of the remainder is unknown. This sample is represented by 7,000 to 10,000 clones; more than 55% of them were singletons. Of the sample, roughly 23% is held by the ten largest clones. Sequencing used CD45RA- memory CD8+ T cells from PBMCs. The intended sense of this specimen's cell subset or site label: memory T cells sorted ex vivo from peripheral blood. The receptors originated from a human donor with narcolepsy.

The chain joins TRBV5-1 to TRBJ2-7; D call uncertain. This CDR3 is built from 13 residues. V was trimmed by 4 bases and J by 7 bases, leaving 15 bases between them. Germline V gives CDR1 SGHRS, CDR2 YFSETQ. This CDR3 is CASSPGRVGEQYF. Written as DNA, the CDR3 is TGCGCCAGCAGCCCCGGACGGGTCGGGGAGCAGTACTTC.

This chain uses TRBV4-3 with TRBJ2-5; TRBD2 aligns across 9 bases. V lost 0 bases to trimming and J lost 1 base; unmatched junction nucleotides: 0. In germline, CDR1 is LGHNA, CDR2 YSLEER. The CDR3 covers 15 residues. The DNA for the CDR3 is TGCGCCAGCAGCCAAGAGCGGGGGGGCCAAGAGACCCAGTACTTC. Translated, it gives CASSQERGGQETQYF.

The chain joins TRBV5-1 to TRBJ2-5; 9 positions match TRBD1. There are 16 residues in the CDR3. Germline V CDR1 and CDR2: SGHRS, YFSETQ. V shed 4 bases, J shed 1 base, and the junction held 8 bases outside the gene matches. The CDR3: CASSIGQGLGQETQYF. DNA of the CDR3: TGCGCCAGCAGCATAGGACAGGGGCTGGGCCAAGAGACCCAGTACTTC.

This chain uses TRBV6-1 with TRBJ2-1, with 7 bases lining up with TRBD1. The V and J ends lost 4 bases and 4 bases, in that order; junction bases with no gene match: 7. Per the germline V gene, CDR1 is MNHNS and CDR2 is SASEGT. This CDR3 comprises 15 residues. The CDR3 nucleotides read TGTGCCAGCAGTGCCGGACAGGAGAGTTACAATGAGCAGTTCTTC. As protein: CASSAGQESYNEQFF.

CDR3: CASSQDKGTGVEKLFF. CDR3 coding DNA: TGCGCCAGCAGCCAAGATAAAGGGACAGGGGTGGAAAAACTGTTTTTT. The chain carries TRBV4-3 and TRBJ1-4; 10 bases agree with TRBD1. V gave up 0 bases and J gave up 8 bases; unmatched junction bases: 6. The V gene's germline CDR1 is LGHNA and CDR2 YSLEER. This CDR3 region has 16 residues.

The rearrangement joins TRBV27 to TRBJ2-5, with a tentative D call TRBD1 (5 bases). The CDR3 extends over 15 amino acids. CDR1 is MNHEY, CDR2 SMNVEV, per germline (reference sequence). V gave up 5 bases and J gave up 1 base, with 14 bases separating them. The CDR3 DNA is TGTGCCAGCAGTCCCGACTCAGGGCTCCAAGAGACCCAGTACTTC. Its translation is CASSPDSGLQETQYF.

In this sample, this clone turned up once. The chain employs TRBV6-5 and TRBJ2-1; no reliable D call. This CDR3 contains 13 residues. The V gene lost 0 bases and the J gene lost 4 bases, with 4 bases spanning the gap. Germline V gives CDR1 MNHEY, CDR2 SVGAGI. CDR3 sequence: CASSYSRYNEQFF. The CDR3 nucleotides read TGTGCCAGCAGTTACTCTCGGTACAATGAGCAGTTCTTC.

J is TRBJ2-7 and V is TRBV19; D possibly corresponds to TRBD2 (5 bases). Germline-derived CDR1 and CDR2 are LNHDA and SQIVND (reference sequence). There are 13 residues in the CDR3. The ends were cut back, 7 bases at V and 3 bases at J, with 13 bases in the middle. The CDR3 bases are TGTGCCAGTACGTCAAACAGCGGCTACGAGCAGTACTTC. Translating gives CASTSNSGYEQYF.

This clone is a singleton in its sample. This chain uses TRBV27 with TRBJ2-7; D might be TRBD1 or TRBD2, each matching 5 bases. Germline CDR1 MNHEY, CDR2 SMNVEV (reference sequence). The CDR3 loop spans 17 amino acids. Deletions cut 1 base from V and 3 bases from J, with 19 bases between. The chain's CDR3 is CASSLWGTSGMIYEQYF. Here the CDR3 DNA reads TGTGCCAGCAGTTTATGGGGGACGTCGGGGATGATCTACGAGCAGTACTTC.

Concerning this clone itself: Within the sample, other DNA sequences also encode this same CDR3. CDR3 sequence: CASSTTDTQYF. CDR3 sequence (DNA): TGTGCCTCGTCTACCACAGATACGCAGTATTTT. The chain carries TRBV2 and TRBJ2-3; D is undetermined. Germline V lookup: CDR1 SNHLY, CDR2 FYNNEI. The V and J ends lost 11 bases and 2 bases respectively, with 8 bases between them. The CDR3 is 11 residues long.

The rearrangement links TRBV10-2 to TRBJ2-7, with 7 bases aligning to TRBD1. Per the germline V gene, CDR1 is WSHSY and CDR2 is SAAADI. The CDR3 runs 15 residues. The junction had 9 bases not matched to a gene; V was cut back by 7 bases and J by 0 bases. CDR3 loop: CASTLTGTVSYEQYF. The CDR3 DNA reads TGCGCCAGCACTCTGACCGGGACAGTCTCCTACGAGCAGTACTTC.

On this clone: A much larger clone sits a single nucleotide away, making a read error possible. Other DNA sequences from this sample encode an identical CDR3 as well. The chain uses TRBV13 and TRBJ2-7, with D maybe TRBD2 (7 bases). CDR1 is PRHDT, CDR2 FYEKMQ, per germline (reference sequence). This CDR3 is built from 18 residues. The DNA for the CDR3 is TGTGCCCGCAGCTCTAGGGGGATCGGGGGGCCTAACTCCTACGAGCAGTACTTC. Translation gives CARSSRGIGGPNSYEQYF.

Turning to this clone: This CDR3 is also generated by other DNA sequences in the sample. CDR3 DNA: TGTGCCAGCAGCGTAGACCCCATTGGGCGTCAAGAGACCCAGTACTTC. Protein sequence: CASSVDPIGRQETQYF. V is TRBV9 and J is TRBJ2-5, with D unclear. The CDR3 is 16 residues long. Per the germline V gene, CDR1 is SGDLS and CDR2 is YYNGEE. Trimming took off 0 bases at V and 2 bases at J, with 14 bases between the two ends.

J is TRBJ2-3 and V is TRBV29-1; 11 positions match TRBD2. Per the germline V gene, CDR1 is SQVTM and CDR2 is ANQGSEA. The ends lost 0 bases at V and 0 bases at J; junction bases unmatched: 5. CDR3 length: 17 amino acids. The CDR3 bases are TGCAGCGTTGAAGATCTAGCGGGGGGCCCGAGCACAGATACGCAGTATTTT. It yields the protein CSVEDLAGGPSTDTQYF.

The CDR3 loop reads CASSQAGNRYEQYF. DNA for the CDR3: TGTGCCAGCAGCCAAGCGGGCAATCGATACGAGCAGTACTTC. The gene calls are TRBV11-2 and TRBJ2-7, with D perhaps TRBD2 (6 bases). Trimming stripped 5 bases from V and 4 bases from J, with 15 bases between. CDR3 length: 14 residues. Per germline, CDR1 SGHAT and CDR2 FQNNGV.

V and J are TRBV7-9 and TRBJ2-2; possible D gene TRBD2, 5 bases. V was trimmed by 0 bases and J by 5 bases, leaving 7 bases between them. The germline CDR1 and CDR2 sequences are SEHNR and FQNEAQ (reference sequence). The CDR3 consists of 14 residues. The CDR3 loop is CASSLARETGELFF. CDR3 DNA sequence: TGTGCCAGCAGCTTAGCTCGGGAAACCGGGGAGCTGTTTTTT.

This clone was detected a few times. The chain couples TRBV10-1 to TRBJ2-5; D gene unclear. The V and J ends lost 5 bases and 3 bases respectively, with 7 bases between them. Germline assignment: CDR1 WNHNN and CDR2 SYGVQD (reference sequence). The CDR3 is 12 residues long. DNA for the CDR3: TGCGCCAGCAGTCTCGCAGAAGAGACCCAGTACTTC. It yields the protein CASSLAEETQYF.